The clone carrying this TCR beta chain has only a few counts. Hyperthyroidism cases were recent diagnoses of under 2 months' duration in people aged 18 to 65. The germline CDR1 and CDR2 sequences are SQVTM and ANQGSEA. The CDR3 covers 15 residues. V lost 6 bases, J lost 1 base, and 15 bases lay in between. This entry belongs to a study of Graves' ophthalmopathy and Graves' hyperthyroidism. Across the whole study: Sampling took place at initial diagnosis, with peripheral blood obtained before any treatment.

The study amplified TCR beta CDR3 regions using RNA transcripts. Second-round multiplex PCR came after a first-round RT-PCR that employed HTBI primers. TCRdb ran MiXCR on the multiplex PCR reads and lists one entry per CDR3 protein. The sample has about 620,000 distinct CDR3 sequences; approximately 22% are singletons. This chain joins TRBV29-1 and TRBJ2-2, with D perhaps matching TRBD2 (5 bases). This sequence originates from a woman aged 18-29 years with stable Graves' hyperthyroidism. Some clones in this sample may be carry-over from other donors' samples. The sequencing input was peripheral blood. The CDR3 DNA reads TGCAGCGTACCTCGCCCCAGCGGGAACACCGGGGAGCTGTTTTTT. Its translation is CSVPRPSGNTGELFF.